The sequence of this TCR beta chain was determined in a study of patients and donors after allogeneic stem cell transplantation. TCRdb re-analysed the RT-PCR reads in MiXCR, keeping a single row per CDR3 protein. Of roughly 960,000 distinct CDR3 sequences listed, more than 15% are singletons. The V end lost 6 bases, the J end lost 3 bases, and 10 bases lay between the germline ends. Looked up from germline, CDR1 is MNHEY and CDR2 is SVGEGT. The CDR3 covers 13 residues. The chain is built from TRBV6-2 or TRBV6-3 and TRBJ2-3; a possible D gene is TRBD1 (5 bases). Sequencing used blood, either unsorted or a sorted T cell fraction (not recorded which). This sequence was found in a human donor who was either an allogeneic HSCT recipient or a stem cell or donor lymphocyte infusion donor (not recorded which). It is not recorded whose cells these are; they may come from a transplant donor. Written as DNA, the CDR3 is TGTGCCAGCAGCCGGACACTGACAGATACGCAGTATTTT. Translating gives CASSRTLTDTQYF.